The sequence of this TCR beta chain was determined in a study of lymphopenia after photon versus proton radiotherapy. Generated by immunoSEQ multiplex PCR, the TCRdb table keeps only in-frame clones and is missing some. This table has tens of thousands of clones, about 82% appearing once. This clone is a singleton in its sample. What it binds is unknown. Trimming left V 8 bases short and J 0 bases short, with 10 bases between. This CDR3 has 13 residues. CDR1 is SEHNR and CDR2 is FQNEAQ in the germline V gene (reference sequence). Findings of the study overall: A bigger post-nadir fall in TCR diversity correlated inversely with survival time in deceased patients. Post-nadir diversity loss with photons came from oligoclonal expansion, particularly CD8+ Temra cells. Proton therapy kept repertoires fairly stable, unlike photons, which gained effector/memory cells. Better survival with proton therapy was suggested as possible, not demonstrated.

Sequenced material: peripheral blood, taken from a patient treated with proton-based radiotherapy. V gene TRBV7-9 combines with J gene TRBJ1-2, with D unresolved. The clonotype was recovered from an older woman with pancreatic cancer. Some clones in this sample may be carry-over from other donors' samples. CDR3 coding DNA: TGTGCCAGCGGGCGAGATACTAACTATGGCTACACCTTC. Translated, it gives CASGRDTNYGYTF.